This T cell receptor (beta chain) was observed in a study of blood T cells in healthy people across ages. A sample-barcoded 5' primer and a J-beta primer mix were used in a second PCR of roughly 6 to 11 cycles. Each CDR3 protein gets one entry after TCRdb re-called the 5' RACE reads with MiXCR. In the table there are some 710,000 distinct CDR3 sequences, 22% of which are singletons. The CDR3 has 12 amino acids. CDR1 and CDR2 from the germline V gene are SSHAT and FNYEAQ (reference sequence). Trimming took 5 bases from V and 3 from J, leaving 7 bases between them. Sequenced input: blood. The chain combines TRBV7-7 with TRBJ1-2; no clear D. This receptor was identified in a man in his 70s in good health. CDR3 sequence: CASSLLYYGYTF. The CDR3 region has the DNA TGTGCCAGCAGCCTTTTATACTATGGCTACACCTTC.